This T cell receptor (beta chain) was observed in a study of control samples from healthy donors and cancer patients. The CDR3 is made up of 14 amino acids. Trimming removed 1 base from V and 2 bases from J, with 9 bases in between. Germline lookup yields CDR1 SGHKS and CDR2 YYEKEE (reference sequence). The protocol was immunoSEQ multiplex PCR, while the TCRdb copy is restricted to in-frame clones and leaves out a portion. Seen here are 350,000 to 450,000 clones, around nine tenths observed once, and the top ten hold 5% to 7%. The sample was PBMCs. This TCR came from a man aged 40-55 years with head and neck cancer. The chain has TRBV5-5 and TRBJ2-5; D not resolved. CDR3 protein: CASSLSGRQETQYF. The CDR3 DNA reads TGTGCCAGCAGCTTGTCCGGGCGACAAGAGACCCAGTACTTC.